Included here is one T cell receptor beta chain sequence, with context. Its cognate antigen is unknown. Adult Caucasians living in Nashville, Tennessee made up all of the donors. Both subsets, CD45RA+ naive and CD45RA-negative memory, were split from the CD4+ cells. The test was conducted at deep level. The assay was immunoSEQ multiplex PCR, and TCRdb's table has in-frame clones only and misses some. Among under 2,500,000 clones, 95% were seen once, and the ten largest hold 0.1% to 0.15%. The source of the sample is a study of shared clonotypes between healthy human individuals. Study results and caveats: Incomplete sequencing of sorted subsets was indicated by rarefaction despite large depth.

The germline V gene encodes CDR1 SNHLY and CDR2 FYNNEI. This CDR3 region has 14 residues. V lost 5 bases and J lost 6; bases outside the gene matches: 5. The sample was naive CD4+ T cells sorted from blood. Subset specified: CD45RA+ positively selected. The sequence was obtained from a man aged 18 to 29 in good health. The rearrangement joins TRBV2 to TRBJ2-7, with TRBD2 matching 12 bases. For the CDR3, the DNA is TGTGCCAGCAGTCCCCGACTAGCGGGAGTCGAGCAGTACTTC. Translation: CASSPRLAGVEQYF. The whole variable domain, remainder taken from reference TRBV2 and TRBJ2-7, is EPEVTQTPSHQVTQMGQEVILRCVPISNHLYFYWYRQILGQKVEFLVSFYNNEISEKSEIFDDQFSVERPDGSNFTLKIRSTKLEDSAMYFCASSPRLAGVEQYFGPGTRLTVT.